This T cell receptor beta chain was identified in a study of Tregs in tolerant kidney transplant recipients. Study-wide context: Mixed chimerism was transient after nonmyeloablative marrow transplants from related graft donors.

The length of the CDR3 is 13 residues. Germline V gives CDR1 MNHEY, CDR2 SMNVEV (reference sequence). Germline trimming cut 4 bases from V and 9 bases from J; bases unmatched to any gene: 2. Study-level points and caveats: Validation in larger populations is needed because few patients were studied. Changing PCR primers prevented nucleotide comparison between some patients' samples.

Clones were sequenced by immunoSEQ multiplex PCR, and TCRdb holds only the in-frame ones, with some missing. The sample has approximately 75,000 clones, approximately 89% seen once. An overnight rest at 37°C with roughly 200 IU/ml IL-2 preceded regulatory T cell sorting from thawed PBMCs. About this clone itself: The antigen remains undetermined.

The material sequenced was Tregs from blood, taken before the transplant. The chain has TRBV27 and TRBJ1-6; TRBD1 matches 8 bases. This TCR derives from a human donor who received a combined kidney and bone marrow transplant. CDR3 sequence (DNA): TGTGCCAGCAGTTCGACAGGGGTTTCACCCCTCCACTTT. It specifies CASSSTGVSPLHF.